The 3 T cell receptor beta chains below come from one sample, sequenced in a study of blood T cell repertoires in COVID-19. Using immunoSEQ multiplex PCR, the repertoire was profiled, and TCRdb retains in-frame clones only, with some absent. Of a few hundred thousand clones listed, approximately 86% are singletons. The specimen was peripheral blood. These receptors were collected from an older woman with COVID-19, enrolled during active disease.

The chain has TRBV6-2 or TRBV6-3 and TRBJ2-2; TRBD2 is a possible D gene (5 bases). The germline V gene has CDR1 MNHEY and CDR2 SVGEGT. The V end lost 6 bases, the J end lost 6 bases, and 20 bases lay between the germline ends. The CDR3 runs 16 residues. The CDR3, as DNA: TGTGCCAGCAGCAATCCGCGCGGGCGAGAACCCGGGGAGCTGTTTTTT. Its translation: CASSNPRGREPGELFF.

The rearrangement links TRBV28 to TRBJ1-5; tentative D call: TRBD1 (5 bases). The CDR3 loop spans 15 amino acids. Germline assignment: CDR1 MDHEN and CDR2 SYDVKM. V lost 6 bases and J 0 bases, leaving 12 bases between the germline ends. As DNA, the CDR3 is TGTGCCAGCAGCAACCGACAGTATAGCAATCAGCCCCAGCATTTT. Amino acid sequence: CASSNRQYSNQPQHF. The full variable domain, rest sourced from reference TRBV28 and TRBJ1-5, is DVKVTQSSRYLVKRTGEKVFLECVQDMDHENMFWYRQDPGLGLRLIYFSYDVKMKEKGDIPEGYSVSREKKERFSLILESASTNQTSMYLCASSNRQYSNQPQHFGDGTRLSIL.

The chain links TRBV6-5 to TRBJ1-6; 10 nucleotides align to TRBD1. This CDR3 spans 15 amino acids. CDR1 and CDR2 (germline): MNHEY, SVGAGI. V shed 6 bases and J 9 bases; nucleotides not matched to a gene: 8. In nucleotides, the CDR3 is TGTGCCAGCAGACGGGACAGGGGTGGAAGTTCACCCCTCCACTTT. It translates to CASRRDRGGSSPLHF.